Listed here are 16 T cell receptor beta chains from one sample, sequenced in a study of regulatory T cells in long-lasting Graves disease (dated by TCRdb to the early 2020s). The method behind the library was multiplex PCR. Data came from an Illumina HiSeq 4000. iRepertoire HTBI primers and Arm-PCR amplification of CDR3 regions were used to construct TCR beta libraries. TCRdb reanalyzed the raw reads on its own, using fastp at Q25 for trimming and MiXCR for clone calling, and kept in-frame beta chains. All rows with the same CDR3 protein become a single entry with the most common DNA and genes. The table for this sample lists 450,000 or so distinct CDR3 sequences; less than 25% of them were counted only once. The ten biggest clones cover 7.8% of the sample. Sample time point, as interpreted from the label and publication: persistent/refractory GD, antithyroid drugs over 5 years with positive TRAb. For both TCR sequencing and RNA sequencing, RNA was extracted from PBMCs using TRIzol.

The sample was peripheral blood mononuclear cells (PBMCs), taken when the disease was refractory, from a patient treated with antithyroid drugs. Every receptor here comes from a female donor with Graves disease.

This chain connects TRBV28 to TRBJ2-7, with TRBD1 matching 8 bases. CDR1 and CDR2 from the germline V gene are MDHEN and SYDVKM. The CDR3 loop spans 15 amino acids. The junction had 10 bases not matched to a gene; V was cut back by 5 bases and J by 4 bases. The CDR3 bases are TGTGCCAGCAGTCCACGAGCAGGGGGCTGGTACGAGCAGTACTTC. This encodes CASSPRAGGWYEQYF.

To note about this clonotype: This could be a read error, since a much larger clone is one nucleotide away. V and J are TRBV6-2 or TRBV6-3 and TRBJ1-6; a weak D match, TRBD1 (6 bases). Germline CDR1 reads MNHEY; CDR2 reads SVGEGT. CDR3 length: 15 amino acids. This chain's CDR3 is CASSYQVTGRSLLHF. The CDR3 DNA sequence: TGTGCCAGCAGTTACCAGGTTACAGGGAGATCACTCCTCCACTTT.

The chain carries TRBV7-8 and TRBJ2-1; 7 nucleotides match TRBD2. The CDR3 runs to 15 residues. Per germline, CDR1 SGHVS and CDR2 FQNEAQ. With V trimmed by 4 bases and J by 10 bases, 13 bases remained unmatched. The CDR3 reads CASSSGLAVVYEQFF. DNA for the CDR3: TGTGCCAGCAGCTCGGGGCTAGCGGTTGTCTACGAGCAGTTCTTC.

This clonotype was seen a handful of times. CDR3 protein: CASSPRTYNEQFF. The CDR3 bases are TGTGCCAGCAGTCCACGTACCTACAATGAGCAGTTCTTC. The gene calls are TRBV6-1 and TRBJ2-1; D remains unclear. Trimming removed 5 bases at V and 2 bases at J, with 7 bases between. Germline CDR1 and CDR2: MNHNS and SASEGT. The CDR3 is 13 amino acids.

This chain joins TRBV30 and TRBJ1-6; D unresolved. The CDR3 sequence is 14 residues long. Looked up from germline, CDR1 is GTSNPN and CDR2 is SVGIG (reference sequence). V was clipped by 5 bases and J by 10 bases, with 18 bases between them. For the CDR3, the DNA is TGTGCCTGGCTCGGCCGCACCCTCGGATCACCCCTCCACTTT. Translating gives CAWLGRTLGSPLHF.

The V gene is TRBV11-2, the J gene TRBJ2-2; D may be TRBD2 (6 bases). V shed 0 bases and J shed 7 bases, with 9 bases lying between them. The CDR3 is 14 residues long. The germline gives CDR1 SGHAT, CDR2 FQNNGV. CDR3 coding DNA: TGTGCCAGCAGCTTAGATGGGGGGATCGGGGAGCTGTTTTTT. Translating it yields CASSLDGGIGELFF.

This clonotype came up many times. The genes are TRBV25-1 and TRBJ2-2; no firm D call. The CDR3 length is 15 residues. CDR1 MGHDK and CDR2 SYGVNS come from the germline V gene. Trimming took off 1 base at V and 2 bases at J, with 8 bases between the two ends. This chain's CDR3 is CASSELMGNTGELFF. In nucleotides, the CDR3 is TGTGCCAGCAGTGAATTGATGGGCAACACCGGGGAGCTGTTTTTT.

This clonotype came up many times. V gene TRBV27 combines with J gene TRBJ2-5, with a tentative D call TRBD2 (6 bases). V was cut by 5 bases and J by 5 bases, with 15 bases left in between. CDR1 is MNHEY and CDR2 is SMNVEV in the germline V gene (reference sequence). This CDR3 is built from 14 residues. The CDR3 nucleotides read TGTGCCAGCAGTCTGGGCGGAGGGATGGAGACCCAGTACTTC. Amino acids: CASSLGGGMETQYF.

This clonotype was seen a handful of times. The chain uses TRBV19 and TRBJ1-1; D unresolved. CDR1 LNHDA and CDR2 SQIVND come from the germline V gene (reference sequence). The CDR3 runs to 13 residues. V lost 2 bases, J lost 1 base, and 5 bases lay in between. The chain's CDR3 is CASSIYRNTEAFF. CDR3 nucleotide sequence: TGTGCCAGTAGTATATACAGGAACACTGAAGCTTTCTTT.

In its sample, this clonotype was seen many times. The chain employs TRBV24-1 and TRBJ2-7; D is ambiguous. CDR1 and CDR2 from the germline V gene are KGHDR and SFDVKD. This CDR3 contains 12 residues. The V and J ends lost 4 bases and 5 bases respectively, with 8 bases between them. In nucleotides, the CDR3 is TGTGCCACCAGTGACTCTCGCGACGAGCAGTACTTC. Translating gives CATSDSRDEQYF.

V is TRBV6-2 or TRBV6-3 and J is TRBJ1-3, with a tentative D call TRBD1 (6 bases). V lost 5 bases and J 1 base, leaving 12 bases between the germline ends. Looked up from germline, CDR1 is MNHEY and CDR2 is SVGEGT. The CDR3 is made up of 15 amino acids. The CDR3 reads CASSEGGVSGNTIYF. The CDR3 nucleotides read TGTGCCAGCAGTGAAGGGGGGGTGTCTGGAAACACCATATATTTT.

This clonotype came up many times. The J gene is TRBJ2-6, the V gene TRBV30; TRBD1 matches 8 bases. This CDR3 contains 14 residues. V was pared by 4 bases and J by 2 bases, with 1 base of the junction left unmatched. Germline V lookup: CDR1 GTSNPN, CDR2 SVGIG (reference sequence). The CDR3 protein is CAWTGGTGANVLTF. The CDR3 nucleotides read TGTGCCTGGACAGGGGGCACTGGGGCCAACGTCCTGACTTTC.

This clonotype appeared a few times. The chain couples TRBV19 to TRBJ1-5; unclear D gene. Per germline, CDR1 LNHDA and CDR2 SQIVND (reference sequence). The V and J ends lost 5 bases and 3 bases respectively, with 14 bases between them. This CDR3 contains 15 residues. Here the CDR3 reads CASSLNGLANQPQHF. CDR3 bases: TGTGCCAGTAGTTTAAATGGTCTGGCCAATCAGCCCCAGCATTTT.

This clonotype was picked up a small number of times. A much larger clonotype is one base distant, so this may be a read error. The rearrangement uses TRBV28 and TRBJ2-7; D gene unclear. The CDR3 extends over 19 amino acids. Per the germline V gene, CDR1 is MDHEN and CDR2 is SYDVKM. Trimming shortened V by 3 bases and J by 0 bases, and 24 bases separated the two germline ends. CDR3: CASSLGLQGNGQSSYEQYF. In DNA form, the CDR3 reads TGTGCCAGCAGTTTGGGGTTACAAGGTAACGGTCAGAGCTCCTACGAGCAGTACTTC.

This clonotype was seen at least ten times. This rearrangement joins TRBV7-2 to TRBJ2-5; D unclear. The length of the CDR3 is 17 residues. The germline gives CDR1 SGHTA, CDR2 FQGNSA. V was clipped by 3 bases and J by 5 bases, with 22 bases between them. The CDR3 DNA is TGTGCCAGCAGCTTTCCTCAGTCGTCTGGGGTGGGGGAGACCCAGTACTTC. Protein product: CASSFPQSSGVGETQYF.

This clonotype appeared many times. The CDR3 nucleotides read TGTGCCACCGAGGGGGGGAACCAAGAGACCCAGTACTTC. This encodes CATEGGNQETQYF. The J gene is TRBJ2-5, the V gene TRBV24-1; D is perhaps TRBD2 (7 bases). The CDR3 runs to 13 residues. From germline, CDR1 is KGHDR and CDR2 SFDVKD. V lost 9 bases to trimming and J lost 0 bases, with 10 bases between them.